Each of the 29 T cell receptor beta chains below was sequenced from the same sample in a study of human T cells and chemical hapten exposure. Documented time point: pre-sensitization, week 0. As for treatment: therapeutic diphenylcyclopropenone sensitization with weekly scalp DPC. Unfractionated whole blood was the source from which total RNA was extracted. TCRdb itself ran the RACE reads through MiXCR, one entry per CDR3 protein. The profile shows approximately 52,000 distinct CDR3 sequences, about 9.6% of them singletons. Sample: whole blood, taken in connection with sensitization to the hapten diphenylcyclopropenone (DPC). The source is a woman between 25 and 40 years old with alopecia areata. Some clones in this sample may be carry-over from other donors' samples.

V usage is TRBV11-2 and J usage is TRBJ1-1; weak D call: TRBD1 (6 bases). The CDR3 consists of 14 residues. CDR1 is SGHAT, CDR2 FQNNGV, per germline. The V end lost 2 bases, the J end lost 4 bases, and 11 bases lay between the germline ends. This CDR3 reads CASSLSRGVTEAFF. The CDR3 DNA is TGTGCCAGCAGCTTATCCAGGGGTGTCACTGAAGCTTTCTTT.

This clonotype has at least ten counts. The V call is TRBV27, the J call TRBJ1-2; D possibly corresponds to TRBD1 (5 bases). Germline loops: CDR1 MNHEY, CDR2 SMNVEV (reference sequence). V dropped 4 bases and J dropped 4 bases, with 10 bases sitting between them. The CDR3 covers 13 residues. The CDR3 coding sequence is TGTGCCAGCAGTTCCTCCGACAGCTATGGCTACACCTTC. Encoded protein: CASSSSDSYGYTF.

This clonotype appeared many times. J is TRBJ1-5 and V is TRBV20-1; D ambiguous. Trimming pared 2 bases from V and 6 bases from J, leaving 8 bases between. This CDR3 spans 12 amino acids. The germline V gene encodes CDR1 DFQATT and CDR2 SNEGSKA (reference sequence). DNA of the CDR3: TGCAGTGCTAGATGGTCGGGTCAGCCCCAGCATTTT. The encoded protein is CSARWSGQPQHF.

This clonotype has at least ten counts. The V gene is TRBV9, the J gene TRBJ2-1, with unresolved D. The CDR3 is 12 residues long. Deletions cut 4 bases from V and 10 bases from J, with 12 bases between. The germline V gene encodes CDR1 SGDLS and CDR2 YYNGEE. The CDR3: CASSPTRWEQFF. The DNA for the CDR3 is TGTGCCAGCAGCCCAACCCGTTGGGAGCAGTTCTTC.

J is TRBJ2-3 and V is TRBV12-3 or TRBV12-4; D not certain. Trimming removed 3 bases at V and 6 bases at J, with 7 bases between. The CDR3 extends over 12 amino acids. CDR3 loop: CASSFCGDTQYF. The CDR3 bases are TGTGCCAGCAGTTTTTGTGGTGATACGCAGTATTTT.

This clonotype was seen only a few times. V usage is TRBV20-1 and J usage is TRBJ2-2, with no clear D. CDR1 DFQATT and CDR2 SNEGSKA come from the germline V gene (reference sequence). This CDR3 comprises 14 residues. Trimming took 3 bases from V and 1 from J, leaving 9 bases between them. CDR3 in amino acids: CSARSQENTGELFF. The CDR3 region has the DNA TGCAGTGCTAGGTCCCAGGAGAACACCGGGGAGCTGTTTTTT.

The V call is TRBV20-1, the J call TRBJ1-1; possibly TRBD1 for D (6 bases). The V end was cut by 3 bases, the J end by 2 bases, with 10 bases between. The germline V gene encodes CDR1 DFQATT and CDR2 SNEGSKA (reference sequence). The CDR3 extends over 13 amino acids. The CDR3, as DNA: TGCAGTGCTAGTCTCAGGGGTAACACTGAAGCTTTCTTT. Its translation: CSASLRGNTEAFF.

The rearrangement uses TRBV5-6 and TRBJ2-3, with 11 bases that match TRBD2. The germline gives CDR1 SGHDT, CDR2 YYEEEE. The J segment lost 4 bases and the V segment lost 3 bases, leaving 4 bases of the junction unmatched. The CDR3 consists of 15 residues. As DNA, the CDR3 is TGTGCCAGCAGCTCACTAGCGGGGGACTCAGATACGCAGTATTTT. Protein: CASSSLAGDSDTQYF.

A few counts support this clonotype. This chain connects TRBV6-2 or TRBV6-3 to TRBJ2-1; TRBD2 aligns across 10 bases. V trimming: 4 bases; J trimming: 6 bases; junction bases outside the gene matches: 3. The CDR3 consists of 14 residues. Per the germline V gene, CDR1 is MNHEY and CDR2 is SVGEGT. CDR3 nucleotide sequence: TGTGCCAGCAGTTCAGGACTAGCGGTCAATGAGCAGTTCTTC. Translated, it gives CASSSGLAVNEQFF.

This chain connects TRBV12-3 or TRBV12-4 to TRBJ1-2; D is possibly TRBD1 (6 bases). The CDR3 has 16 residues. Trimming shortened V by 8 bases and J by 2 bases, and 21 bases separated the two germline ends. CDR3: CASLYGATGANYGYTF. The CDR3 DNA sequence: TGTGCCAGCCTATACGGGGCGACAGGCGCGAACTATGGCTACACCTTC.

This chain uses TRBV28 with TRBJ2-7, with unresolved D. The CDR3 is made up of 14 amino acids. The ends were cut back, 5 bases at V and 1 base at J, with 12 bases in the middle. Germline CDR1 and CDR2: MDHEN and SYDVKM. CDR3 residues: CASSPLLGSYEQYF. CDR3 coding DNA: TGTGCCAGCAGTCCCCTCCTAGGTTCCTACGAGCAGTACTTC. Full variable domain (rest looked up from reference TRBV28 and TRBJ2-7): DVKVTQSSRYLVKRTGEKVFLECVQDMDHENMFWYRQDPGLGLRLIYFSYDVKMKEKGDIPEGYSVSREKKERFSLILESASTNQTSMYLCASSPLLGSYEQYFGPGTRLTVT.

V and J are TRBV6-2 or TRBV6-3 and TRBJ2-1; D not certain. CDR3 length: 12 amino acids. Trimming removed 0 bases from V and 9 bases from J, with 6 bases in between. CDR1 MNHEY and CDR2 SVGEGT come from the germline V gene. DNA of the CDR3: TGTGCCAGCAGTTACTCGGTCAGTGAGCAGTTCTTC. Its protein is CASSYSVSEQFF.

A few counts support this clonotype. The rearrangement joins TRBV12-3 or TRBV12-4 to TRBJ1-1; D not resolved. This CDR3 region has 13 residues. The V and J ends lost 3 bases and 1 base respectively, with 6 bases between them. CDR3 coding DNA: TGTGCCAGCAGTTTCGCGACGAACACTGAAGCTTTCTTT. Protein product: CASSFATNTEAFF.

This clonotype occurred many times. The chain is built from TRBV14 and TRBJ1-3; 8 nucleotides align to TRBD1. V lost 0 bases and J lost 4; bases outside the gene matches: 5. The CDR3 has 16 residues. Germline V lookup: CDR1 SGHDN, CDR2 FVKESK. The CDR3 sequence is CASSQDLGQGGNTIYF. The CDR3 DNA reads TGTGCCAGCAGCCAAGATCTCGGACAGGGAGGAAACACCATATATTTT.

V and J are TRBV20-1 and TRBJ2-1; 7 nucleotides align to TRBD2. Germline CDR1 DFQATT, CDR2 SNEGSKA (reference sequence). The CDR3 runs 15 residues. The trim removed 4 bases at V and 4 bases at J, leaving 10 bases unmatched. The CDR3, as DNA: TGCAGTGCTATTCCCGGGACTAATCCATACAATGAGCAGTTCTTC. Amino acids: CSAIPGTNPYNEQFF.

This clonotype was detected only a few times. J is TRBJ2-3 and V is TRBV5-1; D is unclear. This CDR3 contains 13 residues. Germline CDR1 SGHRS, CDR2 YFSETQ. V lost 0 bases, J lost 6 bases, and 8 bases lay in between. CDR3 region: CASSLVTGDTQYF. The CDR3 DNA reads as TGCGCCAGCAGCTTGGTCACTGGGGATACGCAGTATTTT. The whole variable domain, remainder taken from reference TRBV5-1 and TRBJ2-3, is KAGVTQTPRYLIKTRGQQVTLSCSPISGHRSVSWYQQTPGQGLQFLFEYFSETQRNKGNFPGRFSGRQFSNSRSEMNVSTLELGDSALYLCASSLVTGDTQYFGPGTRLTVL.

The chain's CDR3 is CASNYRGGETQYF. The CDR3, as DNA: TGTGCCAGCAATTACAGGGGAGGGGAGACCCAGTACTTC. This chain joins TRBV2 and TRBJ2-5; D is possibly TRBD1 or TRBD2 (7 bases each). Germline V gene data show CDR1 as SNHLY and CDR2 as FYNNEI. Trimming removed 7 bases from V and 5 bases from J, with 14 bases in between. This CDR3 region has 13 residues. Full variable domain (missing parts from reference TRBV2 and TRBJ2-5): EPEVTQTPSHQVTQMGQEVILRCVPISNHLYFYWYRQILGQKVEFLVSFYNNEISEKSEIFDDQFSVERPDGSNFTLKIRSTKLEDSAMYFCASNYRGGETQYFGPGTRLLVL.

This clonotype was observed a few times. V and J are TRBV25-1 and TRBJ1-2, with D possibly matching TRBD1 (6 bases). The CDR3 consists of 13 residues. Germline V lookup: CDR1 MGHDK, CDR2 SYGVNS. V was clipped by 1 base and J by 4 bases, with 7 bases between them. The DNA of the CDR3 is TGTGCCAGCAGTGAATCAGGGGTCTATGGCTACACCTTC. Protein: CASSESGVYGYTF.

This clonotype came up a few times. The CDR3 DNA is TGTGCCAGCAGCAACTGGGGGCGGCTAGCCAAAAACATTCAGTACTTC. Its translation: CASSNWGRLAKNIQYF. The V gene is TRBV7-2, the J gene TRBJ2-4, with a weak D call TRBD1 (6 bases). The CDR3 loop spans 16 amino acids. Trimming pared 5 bases from V and 0 bases from J, leaving 14 bases between. Germline-derived CDR1 and CDR2 are SGHTA and FQGNSA.

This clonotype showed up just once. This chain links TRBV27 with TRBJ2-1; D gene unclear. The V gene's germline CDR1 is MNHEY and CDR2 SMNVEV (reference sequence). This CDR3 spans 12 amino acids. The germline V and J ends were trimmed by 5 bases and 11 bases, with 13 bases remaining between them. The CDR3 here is CASSPSFRQQFF. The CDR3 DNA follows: TGTGCCAGCAGTCCGAGTTTCCGTCAGCAGTTCTTC.

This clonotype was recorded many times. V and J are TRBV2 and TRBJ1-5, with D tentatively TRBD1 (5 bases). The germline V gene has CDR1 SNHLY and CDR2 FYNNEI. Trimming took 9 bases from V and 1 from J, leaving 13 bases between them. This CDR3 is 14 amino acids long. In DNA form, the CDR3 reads TGTGCCAGTAAGACAGACCTCAGCAATCAGCCCCAGCATTTT. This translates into CASKTDLSNQPQHF.

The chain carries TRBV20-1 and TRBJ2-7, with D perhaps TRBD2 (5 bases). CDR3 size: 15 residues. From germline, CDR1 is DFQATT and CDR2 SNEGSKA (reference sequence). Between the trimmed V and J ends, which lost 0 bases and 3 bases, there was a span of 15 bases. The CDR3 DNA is TGCAGTGCTAGAGAGCGGACTGGCGTAAACTACGAGCAGTACTTC. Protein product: CSARERTGVNYEQYF.

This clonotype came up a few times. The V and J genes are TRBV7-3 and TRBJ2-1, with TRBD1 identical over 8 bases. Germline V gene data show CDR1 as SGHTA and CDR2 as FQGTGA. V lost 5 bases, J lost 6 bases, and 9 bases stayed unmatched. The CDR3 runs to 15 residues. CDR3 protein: CASSPGGTGSNEQFF. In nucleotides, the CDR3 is TGTGCCAGCAGCCCGGGCGGGACAGGCTCCAATGAGCAGTTCTTC.

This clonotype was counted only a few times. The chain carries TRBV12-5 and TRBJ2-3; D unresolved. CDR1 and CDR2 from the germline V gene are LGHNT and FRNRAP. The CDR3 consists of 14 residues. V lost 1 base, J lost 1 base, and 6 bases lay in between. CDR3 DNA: TGTGCTAGTGGTTTGGACAGCCGCACAGATACGCAGTATTTT. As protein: CASGLDSRTDTQYF.

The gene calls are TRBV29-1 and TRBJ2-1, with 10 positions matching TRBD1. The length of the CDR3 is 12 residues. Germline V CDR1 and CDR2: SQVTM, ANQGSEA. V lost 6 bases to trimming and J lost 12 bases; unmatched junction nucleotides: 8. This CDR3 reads CSVLTGGRTQFF. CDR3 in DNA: TGCAGCGTACTGACAGGGGGCAGGACGCAGTTCTTC.

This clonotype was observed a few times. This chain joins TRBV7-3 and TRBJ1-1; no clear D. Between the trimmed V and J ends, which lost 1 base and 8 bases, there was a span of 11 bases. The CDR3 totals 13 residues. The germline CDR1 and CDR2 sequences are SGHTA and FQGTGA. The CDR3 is CASSLSGNEEAFF. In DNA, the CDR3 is TGTGCCAGCAGCTTAAGTGGCAACGAAGAAGCTTTCTTT.

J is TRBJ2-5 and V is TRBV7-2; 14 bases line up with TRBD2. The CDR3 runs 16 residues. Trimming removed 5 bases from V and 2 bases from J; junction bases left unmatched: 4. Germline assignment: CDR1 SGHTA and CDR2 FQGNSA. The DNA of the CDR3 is TGTGCCAGCAGCCCCGGACTAGCGGGGGGTCAAGAGACCCAGTACTTC. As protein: CASSPGLAGGQETQYF.

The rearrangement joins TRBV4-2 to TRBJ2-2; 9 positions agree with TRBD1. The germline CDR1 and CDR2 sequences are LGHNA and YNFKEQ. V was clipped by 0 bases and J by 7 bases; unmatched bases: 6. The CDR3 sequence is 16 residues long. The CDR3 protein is CASSQDNRGPIGELFF. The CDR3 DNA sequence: TGTGCCAGCAGCCAAGATAACAGGGGGCCGATCGGGGAGCTGTTTTTT.

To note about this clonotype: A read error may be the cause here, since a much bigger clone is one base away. The DNA for the CDR3 is TGTGCCAGCATAGAAGGACTCGGCCGGAACACTGAAGCTTTCTTT. Translated, it gives CASIEGLGRNTEAFF. The gene calls are TRBV12-3 or TRBV12-4 and TRBJ1-1; D ambiguous. The V gene lost 7 bases and the J gene lost 1 base, with 16 bases spanning the gap. This CDR3 has 15 amino acids.